The 12 T cell receptor beta chains below come from one sample, sequenced in a study of tumor and adjacent non-tumor tissue in lung cancer. The template was RNA from unsorted bulk tissue. The library came from three nested PCR rounds adapted from ARM-PCR protocols. TCRdb reprocessed the multiplex PCR reads via MiXCR and lists one record per CDR3 protein. Of some 78,000 distinct CDR3 sequences listed, 80% to 85% are singletons. Input material: lung tumor tissue. Every receptor here comes from a woman between 50 and 59 years old with non-small cell lung cancer.

The chain uses TRBV11-2 and TRBJ1-1; D is undetermined. This CDR3 has 12 residues. Germline values: CDR1 SGHAT, CDR2 FQNNGV. Between the trimmed V and J ends, which lost 9 bases and 4 bases, there was a span of 12 bases. CDR3 region: CARSTRFTEAFF. The CDR3 nucleotides are TGTGCCAGGAGTACACGGTTCACTGAAGCTTTCTTT.

J is TRBJ2-7 and V is TRBV6-2 or TRBV6-3; D is perhaps TRBD1 (6 bases). This CDR3 spans 13 amino acids. CDR1 is MNHEY and CDR2 is SVGEGT in the germline V gene. V was pared by 7 bases and J by 9 bases, with 19 bases between. The CDR3 DNA follows: TGTGCCAGCATGGACAGTGTCTCCTGCGGGCAGTACTTC. Its protein product is CASMDSVSCGQYF.

V usage is TRBV28 and J usage is TRBJ1-5, with D tentatively TRBD1 (6 bases). The end of the DNA aligns better with TRBJ2-3, so the J call may be wrong. Germline values: CDR1 MDHEN, CDR2 SYDVKM. This CDR3 is 16 amino acids long. This chain's CDR3 is CASNQNPGVSIQPQYF. In nucleotides, the CDR3 is TGTGCCAGCAACCAGAACCCAGGGGTTAGCATTCAGCCCCAGTATTTT.

This clonotype was seen a handful of times. One end of the junction does not line up with germline, which may come from a read error. J is TRBJ1-1 and V is TRBV6-2 or TRBV6-3; D gene uncertain. CDR1 is MNHEY and CDR2 is SVGEGT in the germline V gene. The CDR3 runs 13 residues. The CDR3 sequence: CACSYYDTEEAFF. The CDR3, as DNA: TGTGCCTGCAGTTACTACGACACAGAGGAAGCTTTCTTC.

Note on this clonotype: The CDR3 end shows no conserved phenylalanine or tryptophan, and so a read error is likely. The V gene is TRBV5-4, the J gene TRBJ2-7; D is undetermined. This CDR3 is 13 amino acids long. Per the germline V gene, CDR1 is SGHNT and CDR2 is YYREEE (reference sequence). CDR3 nucleotide sequence: TGTGACAGCAGCTTCTCGAGCCCCTACGAGCAGTACTGC. It encodes CDSSFSSPYEQYC.

The chain has TRBV28 and TRBJ2-3; no definite D call. The V gene's germline CDR1 is MDHEN and CDR2 SYDVKM. This CDR3 has 13 amino acids. The CDR3 loop is CTNSNNIEDTQYF. CDR3 bases: TGTACCAACAGCAACAACATTGAAGATACGCAGTATTTT.

This clonotype appeared a single time. Because it lacks the conserved phenylalanine or tryptophan at the end, this CDR3 is likely a read error. The chain carries TRBV6-1 and TRBJ2-7, with 8 bases identical to TRBD1. CDR1 and CDR2 (germline): MNHNS, SASEGT. CDR3 length equals 15 residues. The CDR3 here is CVSSEVGQGVGEQYI. In DNA form, the CDR3 reads TGTGTCAGCAGTGAAGTAGGACAGGGAGTGGGCGAGCAGTACATC.

In this sample, this clonotype turned up many times. This rearrangement joins TRBV7-2 to TRBJ1-3; possible D gene TRBD1, 6 bases. The CDR3 is 15 amino acids. Germline lookup yields CDR1 SGHTA and CDR2 FQGNSA. Trimming removed 5 bases from V and 0 bases from J, with 11 bases in between. In DNA, the CDR3 is TGTGCCAGCAGCCTCACACAGGGCTCTGGAAACACCATATATTTT. Its translation is CASSLTQGSGNTIYF.

Concerning this clonotype itself: An end of the junction differs from the germline gene, which may be a read error. V is TRBV7-9 and J is TRBJ1-3; tentative D call: TRBD1 (5 bases). Germline assignment: CDR1 SEHNR and CDR2 FQNEAQ (reference sequence). This CDR3 spans 16 amino acids. CDR3 protein: CASSTDRAQGGNTTYF. In DNA form, the CDR3 reads TGTGCAAGCAGCACCGACCGGGCCCAGGGTGGAAACACCACATATTTT.

This chain joins TRBV6-1 and TRBJ2-7; 7 bases match TRBD1. V lost 6 bases and J lost 5; bases outside the gene matches: 13. The CDR3 is 15 amino acids. CDR1 MNHNS and CDR2 SASEGT come from the germline V gene. CDR3 residues: CASSESRGNSNEQYF. CDR3 sequence (DNA): TGTGCCAGCAGCGAAAGCAGGGGGAATAGCAACGAGCAGTACTTC.

With respect to this clonotype: One end of the junction is discordant with germline, which a read error may explain. The chain is built from TRBV20-1 and TRBJ2-1; tentative D call: TRBD2 (6 bases). This CDR3 region has 15 residues. CDR1 is DFQATT, CDR2 SNEGSKA, per germline (reference sequence). The CDR3 region has the DNA TGCGGTGCTAGAGGGAGGAAGGGCCGGTTCAATGAGCAGTTCTTC. This translates into CGARGRKGRFNEQFF.

Concerning this clonotype itself: At one of its ends the junction is not consistent with the germline gene, which may arise from a read error. The chain joins TRBV6-2 or TRBV6-3 to TRBJ2-2; possible D gene TRBD1, 6 bases. The CDR3 covers 18 residues. The V gene's germline CDR1 is MNHEY and CDR2 SVGEGT. Written as DNA, the CDR3 is TGTACCAGCAGTTACAGGGCTAGTAAAACGGCGAACACCGGGGAGCTGTTTTTT. Its translation is CTSSYRASKTANTGELFF.